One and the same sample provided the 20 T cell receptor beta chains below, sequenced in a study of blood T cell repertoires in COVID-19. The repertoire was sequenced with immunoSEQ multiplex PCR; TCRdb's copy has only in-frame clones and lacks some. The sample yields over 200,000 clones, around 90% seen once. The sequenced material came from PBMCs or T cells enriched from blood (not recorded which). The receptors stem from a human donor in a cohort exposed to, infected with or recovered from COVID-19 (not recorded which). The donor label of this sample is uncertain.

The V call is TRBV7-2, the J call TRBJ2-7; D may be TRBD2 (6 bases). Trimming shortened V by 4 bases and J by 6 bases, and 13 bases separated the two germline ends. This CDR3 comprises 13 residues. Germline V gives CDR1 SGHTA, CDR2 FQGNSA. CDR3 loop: CASSYGGGSEQYF. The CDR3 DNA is TGTGCCAGCAGCTACGGTGGGGGGAGCGAGCAGTACTTC. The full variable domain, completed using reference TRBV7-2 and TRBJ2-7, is GAGVSQSPSNKVTEKGKDVELRCDPISGHTALYWYRQSLGQGLEFLIYFQGNSAPDKSGLPSDRFSAERTGGSVSTLTIQRTQQEDSAVYLCASSYGGGSEQYFGPGTRLTVT.

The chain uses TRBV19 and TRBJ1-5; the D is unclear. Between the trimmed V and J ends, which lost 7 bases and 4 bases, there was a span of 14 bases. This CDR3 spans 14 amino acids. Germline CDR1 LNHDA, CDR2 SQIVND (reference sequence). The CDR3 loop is CASTEGRENQPQHF. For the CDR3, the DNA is TGTGCCAGTACCGAGGGAAGAGAAAATCAGCCCCAGCATTTT.

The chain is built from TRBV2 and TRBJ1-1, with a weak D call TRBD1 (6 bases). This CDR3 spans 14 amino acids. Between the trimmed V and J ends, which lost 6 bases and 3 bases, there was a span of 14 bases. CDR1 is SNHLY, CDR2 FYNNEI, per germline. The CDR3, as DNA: TGTGCCAGCAGGGGTGATCCAGGGGACACTGAAGCTTTCTTT. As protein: CASRGDPGDTEAFF.

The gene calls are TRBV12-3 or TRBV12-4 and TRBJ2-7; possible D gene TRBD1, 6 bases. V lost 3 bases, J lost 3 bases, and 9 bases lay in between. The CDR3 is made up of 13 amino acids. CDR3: CASSLGTHYEQYF. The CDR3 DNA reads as TGTGCCAGCAGTTTGGGGACACACTACGAGCAGTACTTC.

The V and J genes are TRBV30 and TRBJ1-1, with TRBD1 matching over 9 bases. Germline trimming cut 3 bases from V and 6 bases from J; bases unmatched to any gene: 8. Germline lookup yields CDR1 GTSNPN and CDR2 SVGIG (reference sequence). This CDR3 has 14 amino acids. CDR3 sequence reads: CAWSPYRGRAEAFF. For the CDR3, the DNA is TGTGCCTGGAGCCCCTACAGGGGGCGGGCTGAAGCTTTCTTT.

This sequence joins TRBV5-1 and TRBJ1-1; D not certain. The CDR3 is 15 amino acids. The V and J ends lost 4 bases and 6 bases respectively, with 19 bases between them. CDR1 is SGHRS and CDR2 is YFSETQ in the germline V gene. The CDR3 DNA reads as TGCGCCAGCAGCGCCCTGACTTCGCATGGCGCTGAAGCTTTCTTT. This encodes CASSALTSHGAEAFF.

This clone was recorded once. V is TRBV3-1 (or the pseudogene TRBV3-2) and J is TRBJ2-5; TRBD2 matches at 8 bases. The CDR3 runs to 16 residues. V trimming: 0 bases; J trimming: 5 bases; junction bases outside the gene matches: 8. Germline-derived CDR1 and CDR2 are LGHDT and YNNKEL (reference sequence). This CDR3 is CASSQERLAGGETQYF. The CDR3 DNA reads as TGTGCCAGCAGCCAAGAACGGCTAGCGGGCGGGGAGACCCAGTACTTC.

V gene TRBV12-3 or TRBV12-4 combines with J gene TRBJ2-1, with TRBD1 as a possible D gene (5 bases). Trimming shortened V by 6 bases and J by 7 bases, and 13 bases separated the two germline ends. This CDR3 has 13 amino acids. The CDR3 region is CASRPSGLNEQFF. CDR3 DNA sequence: TGTGCCAGCAGGCCCTCAGGGTTGAATGAGCAGTTCTTC.

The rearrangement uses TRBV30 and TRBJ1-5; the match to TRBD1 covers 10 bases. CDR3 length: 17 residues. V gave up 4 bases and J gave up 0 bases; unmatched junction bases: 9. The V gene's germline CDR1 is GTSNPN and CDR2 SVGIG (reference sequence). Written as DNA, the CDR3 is TGTGCCTGGAACCCTAGCCGGACAGGGGGTAGCAATCAGCCCCAGCATTTT. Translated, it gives CAWNPSRTGGSNQPQHF.

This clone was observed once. CDR3 sequence reads: CASSVTLQTDEQFF. Here the CDR3 DNA reads TGTGCCAGCAGCGTCACGTTACAGACCGATGAGCAGTTCTTC. The chain uses TRBV9 and TRBJ2-1; D remains ambiguous. This CDR3 contains 14 residues. Trimming shortened V by 2 bases and J by 8 bases, and 14 bases separated the two germline ends. Germline loops: CDR1 SGDLS, CDR2 YYNGEE.

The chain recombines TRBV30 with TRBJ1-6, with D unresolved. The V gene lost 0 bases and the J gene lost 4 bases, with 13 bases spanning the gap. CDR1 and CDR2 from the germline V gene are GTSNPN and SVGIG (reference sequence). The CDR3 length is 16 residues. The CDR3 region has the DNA TGTGCCTGGAGTGTAGCGGATTTAAGATATAATTCACCCCTCCACTTT. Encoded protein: CAWSVADLRYNSPLHF.

The CDR3 protein is CAWSSGQGRGQPQHF. The CDR3 region has the DNA TGTGCCTGGAGTTCCGGACAGGGCCGAGGTCAGCCCCAGCATTTT. The chain has TRBV30 and TRBJ1-5, with TRBD1 identical over 8 bases. Germline assignment: CDR1 GTSNPN and CDR2 SVGIG (reference sequence). V was pared by 2 bases and J by 6 bases, with 9 bases of the junction left unmatched. This CDR3 spans 15 amino acids.

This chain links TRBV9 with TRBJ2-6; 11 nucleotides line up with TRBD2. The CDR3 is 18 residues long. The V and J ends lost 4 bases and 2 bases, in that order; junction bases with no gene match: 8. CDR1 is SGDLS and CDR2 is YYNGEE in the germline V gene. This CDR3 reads CASSFRTSGPTGANVLTF. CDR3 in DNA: TGTGCCAGCAGCTTTCGGACTAGCGGGCCCACTGGGGCCAACGTCCTGACTTTC.

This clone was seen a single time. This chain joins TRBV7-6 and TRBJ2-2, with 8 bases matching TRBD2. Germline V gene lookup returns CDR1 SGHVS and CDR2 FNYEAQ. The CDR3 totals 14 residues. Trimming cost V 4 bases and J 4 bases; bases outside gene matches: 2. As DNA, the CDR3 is TGTGCCAGCAGCTCCGGGGGGGCCACCGGGGAGCTGTTTTTT. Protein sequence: CASSSGGATGELFF.

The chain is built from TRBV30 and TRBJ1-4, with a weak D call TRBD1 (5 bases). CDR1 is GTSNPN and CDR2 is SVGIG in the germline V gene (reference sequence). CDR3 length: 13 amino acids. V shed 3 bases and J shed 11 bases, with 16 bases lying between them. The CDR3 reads CAWRSQGMAKLFF. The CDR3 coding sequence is TGTGCCTGGAGGTCCCAGGGAATGGCCAAACTGTTTTTT.

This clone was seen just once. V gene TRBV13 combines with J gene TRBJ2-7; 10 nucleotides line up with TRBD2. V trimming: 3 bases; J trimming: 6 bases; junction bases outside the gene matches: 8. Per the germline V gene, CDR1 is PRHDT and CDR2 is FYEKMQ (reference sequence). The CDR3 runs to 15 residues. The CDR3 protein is CASSFQRGGSGEQYF. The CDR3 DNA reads TGTGCCAGCAGCTTCCAGCGGGGGGGCTCGGGCGAGCAGTACTTC.

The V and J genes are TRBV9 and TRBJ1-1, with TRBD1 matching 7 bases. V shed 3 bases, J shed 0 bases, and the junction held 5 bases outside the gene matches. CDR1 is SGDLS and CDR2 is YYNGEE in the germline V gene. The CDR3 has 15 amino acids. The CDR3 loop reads CASSEVTGLNTEAFF. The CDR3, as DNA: TGTGCCAGCAGCGAGGTGACAGGGTTGAACACTGAAGCTTTCTTT.

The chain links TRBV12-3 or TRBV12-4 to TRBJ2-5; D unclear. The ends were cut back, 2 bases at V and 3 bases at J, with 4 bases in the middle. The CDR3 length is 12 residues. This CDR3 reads CASSLSKETQYF. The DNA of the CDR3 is TGTGCCAGCAGTTTAAGCAAAGAGACCCAGTACTTC.

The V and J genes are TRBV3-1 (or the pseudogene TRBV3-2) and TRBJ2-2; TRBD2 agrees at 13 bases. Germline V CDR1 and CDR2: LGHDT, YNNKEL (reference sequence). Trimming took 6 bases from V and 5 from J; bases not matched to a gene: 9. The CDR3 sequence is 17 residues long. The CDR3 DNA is TGTGCCAGCAGGCTACTAGCGGGGGGGCTCGGAACCGGGGAGCTGTTTTTT. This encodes CASRLLAGGLGTGELFF.

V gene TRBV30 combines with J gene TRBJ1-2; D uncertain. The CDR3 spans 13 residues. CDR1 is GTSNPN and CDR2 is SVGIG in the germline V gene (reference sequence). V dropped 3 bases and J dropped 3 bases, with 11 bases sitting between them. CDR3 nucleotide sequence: TGTGCCTGGAGGCTATCTCAGGACTATGGCTACACCTTC. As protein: CAWRLSQDYGYTF.